Reported below is one TCR beta chain. The antigen is unknown. The entry originates in a study of T cell responses to AZD1222 COVID-19 vaccine. Overall study: Second doses at about 4 or about 12 weeks were pooled.

Study observations and caveats: Sampling captured repertoires only after the peak T cell response. Seropositive at baseline were only a handful of AZD1222 recipients.

The data were produced by immunoSEQ multiplex PCR, yet TCRdb's version contains in-frame clones alone and is incomplete. The sample lists some 120,000 clones, less than 90% occurring once. Trimming took 1 base from V and 7 from J; bases not matched to a gene: 8. The CDR3 is made up of 16 amino acids. Per germline, CDR1 KGHSH and CDR2 LQKENI. The chain joins TRBV18 to TRBJ2-7; 12 bases are shared with TRBD2. This receptor was obtained from an adult in good health. The sample consisted of peripheral blood, taken on day 0 of AZD1222 vaccination. CDR3 protein: CASSPRGTSGLGEQYF. The CDR3 DNA reads TGTGCCAGCTCACCACGGGGGACTAGCGGGCTGGGGGAGCAGTACTTC. Full variable domain (missing parts from reference TRBV18 and TRBJ2-7): NAGVMQNPRHLVRRRGQEARLRCSPMKGHSHVYWYRQLPEEGLKFMVYLQKENIIDESGMPKERFSAEFPKEGPSILRIQQVVRGDSAAYFCASSPRGTSGLGEQYFGPGTRLTVT.